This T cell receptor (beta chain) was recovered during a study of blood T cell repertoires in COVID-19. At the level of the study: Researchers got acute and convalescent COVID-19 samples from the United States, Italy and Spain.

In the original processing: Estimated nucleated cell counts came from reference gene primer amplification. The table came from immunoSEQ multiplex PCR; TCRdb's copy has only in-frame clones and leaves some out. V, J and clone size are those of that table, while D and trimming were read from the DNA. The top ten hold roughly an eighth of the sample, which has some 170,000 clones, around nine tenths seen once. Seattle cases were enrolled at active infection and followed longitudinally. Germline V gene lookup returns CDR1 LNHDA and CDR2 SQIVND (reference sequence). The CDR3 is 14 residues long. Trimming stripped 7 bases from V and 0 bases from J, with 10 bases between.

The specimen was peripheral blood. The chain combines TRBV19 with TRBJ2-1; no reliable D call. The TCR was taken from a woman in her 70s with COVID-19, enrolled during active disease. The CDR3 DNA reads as TGTGCCAGTACGGAACAGATCTCCTACAATGAGCAGTTCTTC. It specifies CASTEQISYNEQFF.